These T cell receptor beta chains were read from a single sample in a study of T cells in Graves' hyperthyroidism and ophthalmopathy. TCRdb processed the multiplex PCR reads anew with MiXCR; each CDR3 protein has one entry. Among about 600,000 distinct CDR3 sequences listed, 14% were seen once. Material: blood. The receptors derive from a woman aged 18-29 years with Graves' ophthalmopathy. Each CDR3 is given with its conserved first and last residue. The order of the fields is CDR3 DNA, CDR3 protein, D gene, J gene, V gene, clone size. The D gene is left open where the match is weak. Clone size is given for some rows only: seen once, a few or many times, or a class if the clone is expanded.

CDR3 DNA: TGTGCCGGCAGCTTCGGGGCTAGACGGTGGCAGTACTTC
CDR3 protein: CAGSFGARRWQYF
D gene: NA
J gene: TRBJ2-7
V gene: TRBV7-2
clone size: few

CDR3 DNA: TGTGCCAGCAGTTGGGGCAGGGAGTATGGCTACACCTTC
CDR3 protein: CASSWGREYGYTF
D gene: NA
J gene: TRBJ1-2
V gene: TRBV28
clone size: many

CDR3 DNA: TGTGCCAGCAGCCGTCCGGGACAGGGGTTTGGCTACACCTTC
CDR3 protein: CASSRPGQGFGYTF
D gene: TRBD1
J gene: TRBJ1-2
V gene: TRBV3-1
clone size: NA

CDR3 DNA: TGTGCCAGCAGTTTATTGGGGCCCTTTCTAGCGGGAGACGAGCAGTACTTC
CDR3 protein: CASSLLGPFLAGDEQYF
D gene: TRBD2
J gene: TRBJ2-7
V gene: TRBV28
clone size: NA

CDR3 DNA: TGTGCCAGCTCCCTAGCGGACCTGTCCGAAAACATTCAGTACTTC
CDR3 protein: CASSLADLSENIQYF
D gene: TRBD2
J gene: TRBJ2-4
V gene: TRBV18
clone size: few

CDR3 DNA: TGTGCCAGCAGCTTGGGGGGCCTCTCCTACGAGCAGTACTTC
CDR3 protein: CASSLGGLSYEQYF
D gene: NA
J gene: TRBJ2-7
V gene: TRBV7-2
clone size: many

CDR3 DNA: TGTGCCAGTAGTATCGGGAGGGCGACTGAAGCTTTCTTT
CDR3 protein: CASSIGRATEAFF
D gene: NA
J gene: TRBJ1-1
V gene: TRBV19
clone size: NA

CDR3 DNA: TGTGCCAGCACAGTACAGGGTCCTCTACCCCAGTACTTC
CDR3 protein: CASTVQGPLPQYF
D gene: NA
J gene: TRBJ2-5
V gene: TRBV28
clone size: many

CDR3 DNA: TGTGCCAGCAGCTCCCTGGGTAGAGGGGGTGATGAGCAGTTCTTC
CDR3 protein: CASSSLGRGGDEQFF
D gene: NA
J gene: TRBJ2-1
V gene: TRBV7-9
clone size: many

CDR3 DNA: TGTGCCAGCAGCTTGCTTGGGACTAGCGGAAACAATGAGCAGTTCTTC
CDR3 protein: CASSLLGTSGNNEQFF
D gene: TRBD2
J gene: TRBJ2-1
V gene: TRBV11-3
clone size: many

CDR3 DNA: TGTGCCAGCAGCGTAGAGGTTAGCGGGAGGGCAGATACGCAGTATTTT
CDR3 protein: CASSVEVSGRADTQYF
D gene: TRBD2
J gene: TRBJ2-3
V gene: TRBV9
clone size: NA

CDR3 DNA: TGTGCCACCAGTACAGGGGGCGGTACAGATACGCAGTATTTT
CDR3 protein: CATSTGGGTDTQYF
D gene: TRBD1
J gene: TRBJ2-3
V gene: TRBV6-1
clone size: few

CDR3 DNA: TGTGCCTGGAGTCGAGGCCCGAACACCGGGGAGCTGTTTTTT
CDR3 protein: CAWSRGPNTGELFF
D gene: NA
J gene: TRBJ2-2
V gene: TRBV30
clone size: many

CDR3 DNA: TGTGCCAGCAGAGAGCTAGCGGGAGTTATGGGGGGACCAAAAGAGACCCAGTACTTC
CDR3 protein: CASRELAGVMGGPKETQYF
D gene: TRBD2
J gene: TRBJ2-5
V gene: TRBV28
clone size: many

CDR3 DNA: TGTGCCAGCAGCGCCAGCTCGGGAGATAGGCCCTACGAGCAGTACTTC
CDR3 protein: CASSASSGDRPYEQYF
D gene: NA
J gene: TRBJ2-7
V gene: TRBV27
clone size: many

CDR3 DNA: TGTGCCAGCAGTTATCCGGGACAGACCCACGCGGCTTTCTTT
CDR3 protein: CASSYPGQTHAAFF
D gene: TRBD1
J gene: TRBJ1-1
V gene: TRBV6-1
clone size: NA

CDR3 DNA: TGCAGCGTCGGGACCTTCGACACAGATACGCAGTATTTT
CDR3 protein: CSVGTFDTDTQYF
D gene: NA
J gene: TRBJ2-3
V gene: TRBV29-1
clone size: many

CDR3 DNA: TGTGCCTGGAGCCAAAAAAATGAAAAACTGTTTTTT
CDR3 protein: CAWSQKNEKLFF
D gene: NA
J gene: TRBJ1-4
V gene: TRBV30
clone size: few

CDR3 DNA: TGTGCCAGCAGCTTCTCGAGCGGGAGTGACTACGAGCAGTACTTC
CDR3 protein: CASSFSSGSDYEQYF
D gene: TRBD2
J gene: TRBJ2-7
V gene: TRBV7-6
clone size: NA

CDR3 DNA: TGTGCCAGCAGTGATACAGGGGGCGGTGAAGCTTTCTTT
CDR3 protein: CASSDTGGGEAFF
D gene: TRBD1
J gene: TRBJ1-1
V gene: TRBV2
clone size: many

CDR3 DNA: TGTGCCATCAGCTCCCGGGGGGGGCTTGAAGCTTTCTTT
CDR3 protein: CAISSRGGLEAFF
D gene: NA
J gene: TRBJ1-1
V gene: TRBV10-3
clone size: NA

CDR3 DNA: TGTGCCAGCAGCGCCAACCCCCTAGCGGGGGACACAGATACGCAGTATTTT
CDR3 protein: CASSANPLAGDTDTQYF
D gene: TRBD2
J gene: TRBJ2-3
V gene: TRBV7-9
clone size: many

CDR3 DNA: TGTGCCACCAGCAGAGATGGGACTGGCACCTACGAGCAGTACTTC
CDR3 protein: CATSRDGTGTYEQYF
D gene: NA
J gene: TRBJ2-7
V gene: TRBV15
clone size: many

CDR3 DNA: TGTGCCAGCAGTTTTCTTGTAGGGAGCTCCTACGAGCAGTACTTC
CDR3 protein: CASSFLVGSSYEQYF
D gene: NA
J gene: TRBJ2-7
V gene: TRBV6-1
clone size: many

CDR3 DNA: TGTGCCAGCAGTTACCCGGATCGACAGGGGGGTCTAGCCAAAAACATTCAGTACTTC
CDR3 protein: CASSYPDRQGGLAKNIQYF
D gene: TRBD1
J gene: TRBJ2-4
V gene: TRBV6-5
clone size: NA

CDR3 DNA: TGCAGTGCCGAGCGGGGGCGGGAATACAATGAGCAGTTCTTC
CDR3 protein: CSAERGREYNEQFF
D gene: TRBD2
J gene: TRBJ2-1
V gene: TRBV20-1
clone size: many

CDR3 DNA: TGTGCCAGCAGCAAAAACGGGCTTTACGAGCAGTACTTC
CDR3 protein: CASSKNGLYEQYF
D gene: NA
J gene: TRBJ2-7
V gene: TRBV9
clone size: NA

CDR3 DNA: TGTGCCAGCAGTTCCCTAGGGGGAACCAGCCAGTACTTC
CDR3 protein: CASSSLGGTSQYF
D gene: NA
J gene: TRBJ2-5
V gene: TRBV5-6
clone size: NA

CDR3 DNA: TGTGCCAGCAGCGGCAGCATCTCAGACGCTTCCGAGCAGTACTTC
CDR3 protein: CASSGSISDASEQYF
D gene: NA
J gene: TRBJ2-7
V gene: TRBV9
clone size: few

CDR3 DNA: TGCAGTGCTAGTTGGCAGGGGAAGTACAATGAGCAGTTCTTC
CDR3 protein: CSASWQGKYNEQFF
D gene: NA
J gene: TRBJ2-1
V gene: TRBV20-1
clone size: NA

CDR3 DNA: TGCAGTGCTGGTCAGGTTAGCGGGGCTAGCACAGATACGCAGTATTTT
CDR3 protein: CSAGQVSGASTDTQYF
D gene: TRBD2
J gene: TRBJ2-3
V gene: TRBV20-1
clone size: many

CDR3 DNA: TGTGCCAGCAGGTCCCGGACAGCCGCCGAAAAACTGTTTTTT
CDR3 protein: CASRSRTAAEKLFF
D gene: NA
J gene: TRBJ1-4
V gene: TRBV6-1
clone size: NA

CDR3 DNA: TGTGCCAGCAGTTTGGGACAGGGGTCATTCTACGAGCAGTACTTC
CDR3 protein: CASSLGQGSFYEQYF
D gene: TRBD1
J gene: TRBJ2-7
V gene: TRBV6-1
clone size: many

CDR3 DNA: TGTGCCAGCAGCTTACAGGGCGGGAGGGGAACAGATACGCAGTATTTT
CDR3 protein: CASSLQGGRGTDTQYF
D gene: TRBD2
J gene: TRBJ2-3
V gene: TRBV7-3
clone size: many

CDR3 DNA: TGTGCCAGCAGCGGCAGGGGTAGCAATCAGCCCCAGCATTTT
CDR3 protein: CASSGRGSNQPQHF
D gene: NA
J gene: TRBJ1-5
V gene: TRBV14
clone size: NA

CDR3 DNA: TGTGCCAGCAGCTTAGGGGGGGGACGAGGGGCCAACGTCCTGACTTTC
CDR3 protein: CASSLGGGRGANVLTF
D gene: TRBD2
J gene: TRBJ2-6
V gene: TRBV7-6
clone size: NA

CDR3 DNA: TGTGCCAGCAGTACCCCCGGGACTAGCGGGAACAATGAGCAGTTCTTC
CDR3 protein: CASSTPGTSGNNEQFF
D gene: TRBD2
J gene: TRBJ2-1
V gene: TRBV27
clone size: many

CDR3 DNA: TGTGCCAGCAGTTACTCCGGACAGAATGAAAAACTGTTTTTT
CDR3 protein: CASSYSGQNEKLFF
D gene: NA
J gene: TRBJ1-4
V gene: TRBV6-5
clone size: few

CDR3 DNA: TGCGCCAGCAGCCAACAAGGCTTTAACACTGAAGCTTTCTTT
CDR3 protein: CASSQQGFNTEAFF
D gene: NA
J gene: TRBJ1-1
V gene: TRBV4-3
clone size: many

CDR3 DNA: TGTGCCAGCTCCCGAGGGCGGGGAGAACGAAACACCATATATTTT
CDR3 protein: CASSRGRGERNTIYF
D gene: NA
J gene: TRBJ1-3
V gene: TRBV18
clone size: many

CDR3 DNA: TGTGCCTGGAGTCGACAGACCTACTACGAGCAGTACTTC
CDR3 protein: CAWSRQTYYEQYF
D gene: NA
J gene: TRBJ2-7
V gene: TRBV30
clone size: NA

CDR3 DNA: TGTGCCAGCAGTCCCTGGACAGGGCGTCACGAGCAGTACTTC
CDR3 protein: CASSPWTGRHEQYF
D gene: TRBD1
J gene: TRBJ2-7
V gene: TRBV27
clone size: NA

CDR3 DNA: TGTGCCAGCAGCCGGTTTGGGGGGGGTTACGAGCAGTACTTC
CDR3 protein: CASSRFGGGYEQYF
D gene: TRBD2
J gene: TRBJ2-7
V gene: TRBV3-1
clone size: NA

CDR3 DNA: TGCAGCGGCCGGGACAGGGTGGGGAATGAGCAGTTCTTC
CDR3 protein: CSGRDRVGNEQFF
D gene: TRBD1
J gene: TRBJ2-1
V gene: TRBV29-1
clone size: few

CDR3 DNA: TGTGCCAGCAGCTTTGTGGACAGACAGAACACTGAAGCTTTCTTT
CDR3 protein: CASSFVDRQNTEAFF
D gene: NA
J gene: TRBJ1-1
V gene: TRBV11-3
clone size: many

CDR3 DNA: TGTGCCAGCAGTTTACGACTGGACAGTTACGAGCAGTACTTC
CDR3 protein: CASSLRLDSYEQYF
D gene: NA
J gene: TRBJ2-7
V gene: TRBV12-3/TRBV12-4
clone size: many

CDR3 DNA: TGTGCCAGCAGGTCCGACAGGGCATGGTTTCAGACCCAGCATTTT
CDR3 protein: CASRSDRAWFQTQHF
D gene: TRBD1
J gene: TRBJ1-5
V gene: TRBV6-1
clone size: many

CDR3 DNA: TGTGCCAGCAAGGGGGCAGGGATGGGCACTGAAGCTTTCTTT
CDR3 protein: CASKGAGMGTEAFF
D gene: TRBD1
J gene: TRBJ1-1
V gene: TRBV28
clone size: many

CDR3 DNA: TGTGCCACCCTCGGCGGGAGCTCCTACAATGAGCAGTTCTTC
CDR3 protein: CATLGGSSYNEQFF
D gene: TRBD2
J gene: TRBJ2-1
V gene: TRBV6-2/TRBV6-3
clone size: many